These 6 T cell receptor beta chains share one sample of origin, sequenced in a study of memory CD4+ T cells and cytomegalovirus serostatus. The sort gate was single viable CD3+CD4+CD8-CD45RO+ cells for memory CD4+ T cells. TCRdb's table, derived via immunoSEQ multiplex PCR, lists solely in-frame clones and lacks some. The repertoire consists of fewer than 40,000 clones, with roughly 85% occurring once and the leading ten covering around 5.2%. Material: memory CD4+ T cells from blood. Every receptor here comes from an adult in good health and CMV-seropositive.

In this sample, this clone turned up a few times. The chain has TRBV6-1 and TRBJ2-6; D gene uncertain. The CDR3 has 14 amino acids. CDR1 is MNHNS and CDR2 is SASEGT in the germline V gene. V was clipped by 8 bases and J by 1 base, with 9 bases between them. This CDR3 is CASLIGSGANVLTF. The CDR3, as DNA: TGTGCCAGCCTGATTGGGTCTGGGGCCAACGTCCTGACTTTC.

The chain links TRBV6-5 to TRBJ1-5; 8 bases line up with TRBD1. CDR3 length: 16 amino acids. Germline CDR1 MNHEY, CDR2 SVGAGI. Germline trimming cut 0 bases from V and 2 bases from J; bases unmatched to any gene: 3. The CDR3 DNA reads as TGTGCCAGCAGTTACTCGGCGGGACAGGGCAATCAGCCCCAGCATTTT. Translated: CASSYSAGQGNQPQHF.

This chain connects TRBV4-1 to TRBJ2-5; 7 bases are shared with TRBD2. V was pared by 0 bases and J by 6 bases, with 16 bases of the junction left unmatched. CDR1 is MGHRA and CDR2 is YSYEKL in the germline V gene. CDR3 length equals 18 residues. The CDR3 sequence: CASSQDTRASGAPKTQYF. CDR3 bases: TGCGCCAGCAGCCAAGATACGAGGGCTAGCGGTGCCCCGAAGACCCAGTACTTC.

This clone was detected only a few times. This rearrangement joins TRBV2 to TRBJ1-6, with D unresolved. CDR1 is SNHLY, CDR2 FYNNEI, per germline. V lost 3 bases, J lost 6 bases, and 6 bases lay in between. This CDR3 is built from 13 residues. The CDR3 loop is CASSETFNSPLHF. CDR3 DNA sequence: TGTGCCAGCAGTGAGACATTTAATTCACCCCTCCACTTT.

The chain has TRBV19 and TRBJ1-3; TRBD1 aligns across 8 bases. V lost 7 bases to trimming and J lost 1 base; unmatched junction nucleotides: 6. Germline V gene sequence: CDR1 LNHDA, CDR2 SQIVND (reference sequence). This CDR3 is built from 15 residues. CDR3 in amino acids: CASINRGLSGNTIYF. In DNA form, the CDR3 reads TGTGCCAGTATTAACAGGGGGTTATCTGGAAACACCATATATTTT.

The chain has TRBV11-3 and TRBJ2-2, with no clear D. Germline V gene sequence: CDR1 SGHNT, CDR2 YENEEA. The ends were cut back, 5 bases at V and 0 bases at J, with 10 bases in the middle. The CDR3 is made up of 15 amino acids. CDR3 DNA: TGTGCCAGCAGCCCCGGTCACCCGAACACCGGGGAGCTGTTTTTT. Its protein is CASSPGHPNTGELFF.